This T cell receptor beta chain was retrieved from a study of human T cells and chemical hapten exposure. In the study overall: The sensitizer, 2% DPC, was used on around 2 cm by around 2 cm of upper inner arm skin. Notes on the study in general: Since the donors had alopecia, their immune response may not be the same as that of healthy people. TCRs above 1 in 1000 frequency stayed constant with DPC sensitization.

This clonotype was counted between two and nine times. Its cognate antigen is unknown. Using its own MiXCR run on the RACE reads, TCRdb lists one record per CDR3 protein. The profile shows under 150,000 distinct CDR3 sequences, around 10% of them singletons. Germline values: CDR1 MNHEY, CDR2 SVGEGT. Deletions cut 5 bases from V and 0 bases from J, with 14 bases between. The CDR3 spans 15 residues. As for time point: patch test 1, 2 weeks after DPC sensitization. Treatment: therapeutic diphenylcyclopropenone sensitization with weekly scalp DPC. The TCR comes from a woman in her 50s with alopecia areata. Some clones in this sample may be carry-over from other donors' samples. V is TRBV6-2 or TRBV6-3 and J is TRBJ2-7; D is possibly TRBD1 or TRBD2 (5 bases each). The sequenced sample was whole blood, obtained in connection with sensitization to the hapten diphenylcyclopropenone (DPC). CDR3 DNA: TGTGCCAGCAGTCCCCGGGACGGAAGCTCCTACGAGCAGTACTTC. This translates into CASSPRDGSSYEQYF.